Sequencing of this T cell receptor (beta chain) was carried out in a study of technical replicates of blood from a few donors. Profiled with immunoSEQ multiplex PCR; TCRdb holds only in-frame clones, not every one. The table includes around 75,000 clones, 85% to 95% detected once. This clonotype originated in a human donor in good health. The sequencing sample was made of T cells isolated from PBMCs.

CDR3 DNA: TGTGCCATCAGTCTCTACAGCACCGGGGAGCTGTTTTTT. Its translation is CAISLYSTGELFF. The chain uses TRBV10-3 and TRBJ2-2; unclear D gene. Germline CDR1 ENHRY, CDR2 SYGVKD. This CDR3 region has 13 residues. The V end was cut by 5 bases, the J end by 4 bases, with 8 bases between.